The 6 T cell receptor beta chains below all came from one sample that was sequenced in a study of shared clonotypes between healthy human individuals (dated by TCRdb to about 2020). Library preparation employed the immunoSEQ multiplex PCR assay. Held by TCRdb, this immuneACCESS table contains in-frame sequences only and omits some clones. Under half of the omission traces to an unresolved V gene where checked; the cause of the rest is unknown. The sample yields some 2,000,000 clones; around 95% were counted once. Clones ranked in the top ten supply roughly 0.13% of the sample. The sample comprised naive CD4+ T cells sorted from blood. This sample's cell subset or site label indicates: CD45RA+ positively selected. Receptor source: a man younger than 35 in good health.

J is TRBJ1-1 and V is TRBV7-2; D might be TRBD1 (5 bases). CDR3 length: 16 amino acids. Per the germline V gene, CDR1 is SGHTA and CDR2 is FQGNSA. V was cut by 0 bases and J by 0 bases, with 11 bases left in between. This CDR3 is CASSLAAPGVNTEAFF. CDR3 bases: TGTGCCAGCAGCTTAGCGGCTCCGGGGGTGAACACTGAAGCTTTCTTT.

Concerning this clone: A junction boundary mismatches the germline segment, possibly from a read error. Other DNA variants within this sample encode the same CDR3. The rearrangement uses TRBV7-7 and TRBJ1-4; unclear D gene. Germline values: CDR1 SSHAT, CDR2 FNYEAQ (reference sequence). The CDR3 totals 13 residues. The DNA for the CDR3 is TGTGCTAGCAGCTTAGGTCTTGGAGAAAAACTGTTTTTT. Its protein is CASSLGLGEKLFF.

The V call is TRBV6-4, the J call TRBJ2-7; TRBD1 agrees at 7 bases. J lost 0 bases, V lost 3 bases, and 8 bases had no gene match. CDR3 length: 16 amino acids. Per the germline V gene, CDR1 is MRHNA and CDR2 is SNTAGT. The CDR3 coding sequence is TGTGCCAGCAGTGAGTGCCCGGCAGGGGGCTCCTACGAGCAGTACTTC. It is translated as CASSECPAGGSYEQYF.

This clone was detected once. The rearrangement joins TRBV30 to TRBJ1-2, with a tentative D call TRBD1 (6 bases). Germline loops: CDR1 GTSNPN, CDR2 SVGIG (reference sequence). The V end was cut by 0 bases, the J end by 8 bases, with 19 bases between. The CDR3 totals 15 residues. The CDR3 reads CAWSVRQRGTTGYTF. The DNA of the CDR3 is TGTGCCTGGAGTGTACGCCAAAGGGGGACTACAGGCTACACCTTC.

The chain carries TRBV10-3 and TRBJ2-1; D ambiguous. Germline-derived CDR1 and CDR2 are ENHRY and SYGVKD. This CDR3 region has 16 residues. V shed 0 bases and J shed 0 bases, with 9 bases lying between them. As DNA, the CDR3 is TGTGCCATCAGTGAGTCGGCGGTTATCTCCTACAATGAGCAGTTCTTC. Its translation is CAISESAVISYNEQFF.

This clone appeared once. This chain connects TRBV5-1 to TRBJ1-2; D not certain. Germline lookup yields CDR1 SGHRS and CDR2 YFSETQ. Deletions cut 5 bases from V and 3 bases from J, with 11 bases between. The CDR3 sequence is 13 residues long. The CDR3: CASSPGSDYGYTF. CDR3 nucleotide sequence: TGCGCCAGCAGTCCAGGCAGTGACTATGGCTACACCTTC.